The 10 T cell receptor beta chains in this list originate from one sample, sequenced in a study of blood T cell repertoires in COVID-19. The table came from immunoSEQ multiplex PCR; TCRdb's copy has only in-frame clones and leaves some out. The sample yields roughly 240,000 clones, 70% to 90% seen once. Specimen: peripheral blood. These receptors were obtained from a man aged 60 to 69 who had recovered from COVID-19.

The chain combines TRBV7-2 with TRBJ2-3, with TRBD2 matching over 11 bases. Trimming took 4 bases from V and 2 from J; bases not matched to a gene: 2. The CDR3 extends over 15 amino acids. Germline V lookup: CDR1 SGHTA, CDR2 FQGNSA. In DNA form, the CDR3 reads TGTGCCAGCAGCTCTAGCGGGGGGCCCACAGATACGCAGTATTTT. This sequence encodes CASSSSGGPTDTQYF.

This sequence joins TRBV30 and TRBJ2-1; tentatively, D is TRBD2 (6 bases). V gave up 4 bases and J gave up 9 bases, with 16 bases separating them. Germline V gene data show CDR1 as GTSNPN and CDR2 as SVGIG (reference sequence). The CDR3 is 13 amino acids. The chain's CDR3 is CAWNPGTVLEQFF. The CDR3 bases are TGTGCCTGGAATCCGGGGACTGTTCTTGAGCAGTTCTTC.

This clone was detected only a few times. This chain links TRBV29-1 with TRBJ1-2, with TRBD1 matching over 10 bases. V shed 7 bases and J 4 bases; nucleotides not matched to a gene: 6. CDR1 SQVTM and CDR2 ANQGSEA come from the germline V gene. This CDR3 region has 13 residues. The CDR3, as DNA: TGCAGCGCCCCGGGACAGGGGCCCTATGGCTACACCTTC. Translated: CSAPGQGPYGYTF.

The table lists this clone with a few counts. The chain carries TRBV30 and TRBJ2-7; maybe TRBD1 (5 bases). Germline CDR1 and CDR2: GTSNPN and SVGIG (reference sequence). This CDR3 is 12 amino acids long. V was shortened by 4 bases and J by 2 bases, with 9 bases between the two germline ends. This CDR3 reads CAWMVGPYEQYF. Here the CDR3 DNA reads TGTGCCTGGATGGTGGGGCCCTACGAGCAGTACTTC.

The chain employs TRBV6-5 and TRBJ2-7; maybe TRBD1 (6 bases). This CDR3 contains 12 residues. Germline CDR1 is MNHEY and CDR2 is SVGAGI. The ends were cut back, 8 bases at V and 1 base at J, with 9 bases in the middle. For the CDR3, the DNA is TGTGCCAGCGGAGGACAGTCCTACGAGCAGTACTTC. It translates to CASGGQSYEQYF.

This chain connects TRBV25-1 to TRBJ1-6, with D maybe TRBD1 (6 bases). The CDR3 covers 15 residues. Germline loops: CDR1 MGHDK, CDR2 SYGVNS. V was cut by 4 bases and J by 4 bases, with 11 bases left in between. CDR3 residues: CASSASGTYNSPLHF. The CDR3 DNA follows: TGTGCCAGCAGTGCCTCCGGGACATATAATTCACCCCTCCACTTT. Together with reference TRBV25-1 and TRBJ1-6, the CDR3 gives the full variable domain: EADIYQTPRYLVIGTGKKITLECSQTMGHDKMYWYQQDPGMELHLIHYSYGVNSTEKGDLSSESTVSRIRTEHFPLTLESARPSHTSQYLCASSASGTYNSPLHFGNGTRLTVT.

This chain connects TRBV19 to TRBJ2-1; 10 positions agree with TRBD1. This CDR3 has 14 residues. Trimming took 6 bases from V and 3 from J; bases not matched to a gene: 2. Germline V gives CDR1 LNHDA, CDR2 SQIVND (reference sequence). The CDR3 coding sequence is TGTGCCAGTAGGGACAGGGGGAACTACAATGAGCAGTTCTTC. Protein sequence: CASRDRGNYNEQFF.

V gene TRBV24-1 combines with J gene TRBJ2-3; no definite D call. Trimming shortened V by 5 bases and J by 1 base, and 6 bases separated the two germline ends. Germline CDR1 and CDR2: KGHDR and SFDVKD. CDR3 length equals 13 residues. The CDR3 bases are TGTGCCACCAGTGGGTGGCGCACAGATACGCAGTATTTT. It specifies CATSGWRTDTQYF.

This chain connects TRBV5-4 to TRBJ2-3; D remains ambiguous. The CDR3 extends over 13 amino acids. CDR1 and CDR2 from the germline V gene are SGHNT and YYREEE (reference sequence). Trimming removed 4 bases at V and 4 bases at J, with 10 bases between. This CDR3 is CASSNRLADTQYF. In DNA, the CDR3 is TGTGCCAGCAGCAACCGACTCGCAGATACGCAGTATTTT.

J is TRBJ2-7 and V is TRBV6-2 or TRBV6-3; 11 bases are shared with TRBD1. The CDR3 is made up of 17 amino acids. With 5 bases clipped from V and 6 bases from J, the junction kept 15 bases outside the gene matches. Per the germline V gene, CDR1 is MNHEY and CDR2 is SVGEGT. For the CDR3, the DNA is TGTGCCAGCAGTACCTGGACAGGGGGCTCGGGCGGCGGCGAGCAGTACTTC. Protein: CASSTWTGGSGGGEQYF.